This entry lists 9 T cell receptor beta chains sequenced from one sample in a study of shared T cell receptors in the human thymus. Generated by immunoSEQ multiplex PCR, the TCRdb table keeps only in-frame clones and is missing some. The sample yields 500,000 to 550,000 clones, approximately 78% seen once. The data were also submitted as part of a second study, on human thymus T cells.

The sequencing sample was made of thymocytes. Receptors originate from a boy under two years old with a congenital heart defect.

In this sample, this clone turned up once. V usage is TRBV10-2 and J usage is TRBJ2-7; 8 nucleotides align to TRBD1. CDR1 is WSHSY and CDR2 is SAAADI in the germline V gene. The CDR3 length is 15 residues. The junction had 6 bases not matched to a gene; V was cut back by 3 bases and J by 2 bases. The chain's CDR3 is CASSEWAGQAYEQYF. The CDR3 nucleotides read TGCGCCAGCAGTGAATGGGCGGGACAGGCCTACGAGCAGTACTTC.

The V call is TRBV4-3, the J call TRBJ2-7; D gene unclear. The CDR3 extends over 16 amino acids. Trimming pared 4 bases from V and 2 bases from J, leaving 18 bases between. From germline, CDR1 is LGHNA and CDR2 YSLEER. The CDR3 region is CASSPTSPLGPYEQYF. In DNA, the CDR3 is TGCGCCAGCAGCCCTACGAGTCCGCTGGGCCCCTACGAGCAGTACTTC.

The rearrangement uses TRBV5-4 and TRBJ2-4, with 8 bases matching TRBD1. CDR3 size: 14 residues. CDR1 and CDR2 from the germline V gene are SGHNT and YYREEE (reference sequence). With 4 bases clipped from V and 7 bases from J, the junction kept 7 bases outside the gene matches. As DNA, the CDR3 is TGTGCCAGCAGCCCGGACAGGGAAAAGAACATTCAGTACTTC. This translates into CASSPDREKNIQYF. Filled out from reference TRBV5-4 and TRBJ2-4, the complete variable domain reads ETGVTQSPTHLIKTRGQQVTLRCSSQSGHNTVSWYQQALGQGPQFIFQYYREEENGRGNFPPRFSGLQFPNYSSELNVNALELDDSALYLCASSPDREKNIQYFGAGTRLSVL.

The chain recombines TRBV14 with TRBJ2-7; 11 positions agree with TRBD2. The CDR3 has 16 residues. CDR1 and CDR2 (germline): SGHDN, FVKESK. The J segment lost 4 bases and the V segment lost 1 base, leaving 6 bases of the junction unmatched. The CDR3 coding sequence is TGTGCCAGCAGCCAAGCCCTAACTAGCGGGAGATACGAGCAGTACTTC. It encodes CASSQALTSGRYEQYF.

The chain combines TRBV29-1 with TRBJ2-7; TRBD2 aligns across 7 bases. Germline trimming cut 0 bases from V and 0 bases from J; bases unmatched to any gene: 5. This CDR3 is built from 15 residues. CDR1 and CDR2 from the germline V gene are SQVTM and ANQGSEA. CDR3 nucleotide sequence: TGCAGCGTTGAAGATCGGGGGGTCCGCTCCTACGAGCAGTACTTC. Translation gives CSVEDRGVRSYEQYF.

This chain uses TRBV7-2 with TRBJ2-7; D is unresolved. V shed 8 bases and J shed 12 bases, with 8 bases lying between them. Looked up from germline, CDR1 is SGHTA and CDR2 is FQGNSA. The CDR3 is 8 residues long. Written as DNA, the CDR3 is TGTGCCAGCCCGTACGGGTACTTC. Its protein product is CASPYGYF.

The CDR3 DNA is TGTGCCAGCAGTAGAGGGGGCACCAGCAGGGACCAAGAGACCCAGTACTTC. This encodes CASSRGGTSRDQETQYF. V usage is TRBV9 and J usage is TRBJ2-5, with 7 nucleotides matching TRBD1. CDR1 and CDR2 from the germline V gene are SGDLS and YYNGEE. The CDR3 is made up of 17 amino acids. J gave up 0 bases and V 5 bases, and 13 bases lay outside the gene matches.

V usage is TRBV5-4 and J usage is TRBJ2-1, with TRBD2 matching over 15 bases. CDR1 is SGHNT, CDR2 YYREEE, per germline (reference sequence). The length of the CDR3 is 17 residues. V was clipped by 4 bases and J by 4 bases; unmatched bases: 6. The CDR3 is CASSEGTSGRRYNEQFF. CDR3 nucleotides: TGTGCCAGCAGCGAAGGGACTAGCGGGAGGCGGTACAATGAGCAGTTCTTC.

The J gene is TRBJ2-7, the V gene TRBV9; perhaps TRBD1 as D (5 bases). V lost 4 bases to trimming and J lost 4 bases, with 18 bases between them. Germline V gene data show CDR1 as SGDLS and CDR2 as YYNGEE. This CDR3 region has 15 residues. CDR3 sequence reads: CASSPRHPSGYEQYF. CDR3 sequence (DNA): TGTGCCAGCAGCCCCCGACACCCCTCAGGGTACGAGCAGTACTTC.